This TCR beta chain is drawn from a study of breast tumors, draining lymph nodes, adjacent tissues. TCRdb called the multiplex PCR reads again in MiXCR, with one record for every CDR3 protein. This table has about 200,000 distinct CDR3 sequences, less than 40% appearing once. Samples came from axillary lymph nodes draining the breast cancer. J was trimmed by 4 bases and V by 8 bases; bases with no gene match: 9. Per germline, CDR1 SNHLY and CDR2 FYNNEI. The CDR3 spans 16 residues. This clonotype was sampled from a female donor with breast cancer. Some clones in this sample may be carry-over from other donors' samples. This chain joins TRBV2 and TRBJ2-1; TRBD2 aligns across 12 bases. The sequenced material came from axillary lymph node tissue. CDR3 DNA: TGTGCCAGCCCGGGACTAGCGGGTGACACTTACAATGAGCAGTTCTTC. It codes for CASPGLAGDTYNEQFF. Filled out from reference TRBV2 and TRBJ2-1, the complete variable domain reads EPEVTQTPSHQVTQMGQEVILRCVPISNHLYFYWYRQILGQKVEFLVSFYNNEISEKSEIFDDQFSVERPDGSNFTLKIRSTKLEDSAMYFCASPGLAGDTYNEQFFGPGTRLTVL.